This TCR beta chain was sequenced during a study of T cells after yellow fever vaccination. The germline V gene has CDR1 SGHTA and CDR2 FQGNSA. There are 14 residues in the CDR3. V lost 5 bases and J 3 bases, leaving 14 bases between the germline ends. Study results and caveats: The secondary response was weaker but peaked faster, day 5 versus 15. Post-booster repertoires contained most primary-vaccination clones again (almost 97% CD4, roughly 91% CD8).

TCRdb fed the 5' RACE reads into MiXCR, producing one record per CDR3 protein. The sample includes a few hundred thousand distinct CDR3 sequences, 6.8% of them seen just once. This clonotype was observed a handful of times. Its antigen is unidentified. The specimen comprised PBMCs, sampled more than 35 days after the first yellow fever vaccination. The rearrangement links TRBV7-2 to TRBJ2-7; a possible D gene is TRBD1 (5 bases). The clonotype was recovered from a young man who received the YFV17D yellow fever vaccine. CDR3: CASSTPSQGYEQYF. CDR3 bases: TGTGCCAGCAGCACCCCTTCGCAGGGCTACGAGCAGTACTTC.